This entry describes one TCR beta chain. Authors' data handling: Reference gene primer amplification yielded estimated nucleated cell counts. Data came from immunoSEQ multiplex PCR; TCRdb stores just in-frame clones and leaves some out. The D gene and trimming were derived from the DNA, and the V and J assignments and clone size from that table. The top ten clones hold about 3.5% of a sample with around 150,000 clones, 85% of them seen once. This sample is drawn from a study of blood T cell repertoires in COVID-19. Study summary: Both acute and convalescent COVID-19 samples were obtained from the United States, Italy and Spain. In each case, the material was cDNA or gDNA derived from T cells, B-cell-depleted T cells, or PBMCs.

CDR1 is MNHEY and CDR2 is SVGAGI in the germline V gene. This CDR3 has 15 residues. Trimming left V 5 bases short and J 0 bases short, with 11 bases between. J is TRBJ1-5 and V is TRBV6-5, with D possibly matching TRBD1 (5 bases). The specimen was peripheral blood. The source is a human donor with acute or convalescent COVID-19. The donor label of this sample is uncertain. The CDR3 DNA reads as TGTGCCAGCAGTCGGACATTACATAGCAATCAGCCCCAGCATTTT. It yields the protein CASSRTLHSNQPQHF.